One T cell receptor (beta chain) is described in this entry. What it recognizes is unknown. Relapse was seen in all patients after autologous stem cell transplantation, and brentuximab vedotin exposure was variable. V shed 5 bases and J shed 6 bases, with 14 bases lying between them. This CDR3 region has 14 residues. Per germline, CDR1 SEHNR and CDR2 FQNEAQ (reference sequence). This entry is derived from a study of PD-1 blockade in classical Hodgkin lymphoma. Study observations and caveats: After ASCT, patients who started nivolumab under 1 year later were excluded. Those achieving complete response showed baseline diversity like newly diagnosed patients. Possibly reflecting disease activity or prior therapy, repertoire differences have causes that remain undefined. CD4+ TCR diversity rose significantly by C4D1, and CD8+ TCR diversity did not.

TCRdb's table, derived via immunoSEQ multiplex PCR, lists solely in-frame clones and lacks some. This table holds 72,000 or so clones, roughly 91% found once. V is TRBV7-9 and J is TRBJ1-5; TRBD1 is a possible D gene (6 bases). This sample comprised peripheral blood mononuclear cells (PBMCs), obtained at baseline. The TCR was taken from a human donor with classical Hodgkin lymphoma. The CDR3 protein is CASSSTGPPQPQHF. The CDR3 nucleotides are TGTGCCAGCAGCAGTACAGGGCCCCCTCAGCCCCAGCATTTT.